This T cell receptor beta chain came from a study of Tregs in tolerant kidney transplant recipients. Notes on the study in general: For some patients, primers changed over time, blocking nucleotide-level comparison. Biological reproducibility was not directly addressed, but technical replication error appeared minimal.

This CDR3 contains 17 residues. Germline V gene data show CDR1 as MNHEY and CDR2 as SVGEGT. V lost 8 bases to trimming and J lost 1 base; unmatched junction nucleotides: 7. Of note for this clone: Its target is not known. The read finishes 3 residues shy of the CDR3 end, and the germline J gene is used to complete it.

CD4+CD25+CD127- Tregs, CD4+CD25- non-Tregs, CD4 and CD8 cells were sorted. The table came from immunoSEQ multiplex PCR; TCRdb's copy has only in-frame clones and leaves some out. The listing records 50,000 or so clones. The TCR sequence derives from a human donor who received a combined kidney and bone marrow transplant. The gene calls are TRBV6-2 or TRBV6-3 and TRBJ2-6; TRBD2 agrees at 11 bases. The material sequenced was CD4+ T cells from blood, taken before the transplant. CDR3 bases read: TGTGCCAGCGGAGAACTAGCGGGAGTTTCTGGGGCCAACGTC. This translates into CASGELAGVSGANV. In full, the CDR3 reads CASGELAGVSGANVLTF.